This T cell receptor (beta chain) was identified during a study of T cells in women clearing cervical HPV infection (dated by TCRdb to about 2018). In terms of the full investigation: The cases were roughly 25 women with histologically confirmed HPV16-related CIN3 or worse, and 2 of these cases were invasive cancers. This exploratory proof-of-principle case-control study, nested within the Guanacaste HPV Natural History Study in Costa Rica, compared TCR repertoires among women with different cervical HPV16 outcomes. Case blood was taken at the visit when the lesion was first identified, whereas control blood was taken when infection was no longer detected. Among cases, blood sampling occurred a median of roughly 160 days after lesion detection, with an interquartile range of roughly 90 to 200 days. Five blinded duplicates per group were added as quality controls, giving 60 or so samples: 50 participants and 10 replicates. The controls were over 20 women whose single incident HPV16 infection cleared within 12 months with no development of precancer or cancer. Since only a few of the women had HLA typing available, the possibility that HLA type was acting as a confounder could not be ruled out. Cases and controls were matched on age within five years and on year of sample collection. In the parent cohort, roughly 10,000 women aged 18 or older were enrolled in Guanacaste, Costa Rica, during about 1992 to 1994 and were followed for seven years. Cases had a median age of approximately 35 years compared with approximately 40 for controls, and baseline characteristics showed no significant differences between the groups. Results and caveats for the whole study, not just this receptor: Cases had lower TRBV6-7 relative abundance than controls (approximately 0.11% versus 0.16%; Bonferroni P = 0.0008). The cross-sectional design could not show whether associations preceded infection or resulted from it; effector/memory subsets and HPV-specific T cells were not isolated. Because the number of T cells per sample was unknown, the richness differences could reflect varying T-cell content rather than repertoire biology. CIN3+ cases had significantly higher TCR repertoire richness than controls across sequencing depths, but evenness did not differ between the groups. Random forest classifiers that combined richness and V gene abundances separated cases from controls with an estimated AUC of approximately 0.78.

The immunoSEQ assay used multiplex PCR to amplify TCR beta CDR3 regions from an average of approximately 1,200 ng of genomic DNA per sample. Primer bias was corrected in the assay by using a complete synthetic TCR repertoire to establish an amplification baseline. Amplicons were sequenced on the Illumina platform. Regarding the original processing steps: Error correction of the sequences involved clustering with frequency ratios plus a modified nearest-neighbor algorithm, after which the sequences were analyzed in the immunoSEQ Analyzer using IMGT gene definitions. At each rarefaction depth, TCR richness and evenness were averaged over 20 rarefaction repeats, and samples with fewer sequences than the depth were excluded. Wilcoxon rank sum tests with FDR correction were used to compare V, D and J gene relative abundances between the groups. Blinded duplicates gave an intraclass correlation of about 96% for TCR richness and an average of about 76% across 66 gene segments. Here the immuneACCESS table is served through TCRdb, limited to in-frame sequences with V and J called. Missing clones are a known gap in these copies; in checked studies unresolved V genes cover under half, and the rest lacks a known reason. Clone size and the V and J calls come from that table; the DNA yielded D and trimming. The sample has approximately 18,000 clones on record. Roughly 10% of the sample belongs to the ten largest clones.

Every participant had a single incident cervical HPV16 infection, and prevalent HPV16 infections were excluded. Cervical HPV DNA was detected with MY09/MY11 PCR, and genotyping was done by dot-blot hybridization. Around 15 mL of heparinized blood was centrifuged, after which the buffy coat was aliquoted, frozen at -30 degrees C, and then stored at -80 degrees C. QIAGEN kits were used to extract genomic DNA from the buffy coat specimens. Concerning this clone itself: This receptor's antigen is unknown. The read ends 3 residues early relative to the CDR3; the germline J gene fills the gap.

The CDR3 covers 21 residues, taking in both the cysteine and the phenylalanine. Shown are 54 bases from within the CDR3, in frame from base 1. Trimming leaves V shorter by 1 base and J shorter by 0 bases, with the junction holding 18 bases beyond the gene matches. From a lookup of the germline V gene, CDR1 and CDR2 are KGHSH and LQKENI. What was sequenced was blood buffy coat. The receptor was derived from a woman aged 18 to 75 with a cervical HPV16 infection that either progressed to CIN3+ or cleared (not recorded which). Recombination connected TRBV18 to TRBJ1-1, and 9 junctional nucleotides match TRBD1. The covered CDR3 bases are TGTGCCAGCTCACCACTCTCCGGGGGGACAGGGATTGTGAACATGAACACTGAA. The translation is CASSPLSGGTGIVNMNTE. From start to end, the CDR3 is CASSPLSGGTGIVNMNTEAFF.